A selection of T cell receptor beta chains follows, all from one sample in a study of T cell repertoires in cytomegalovirus infection. Their antigen targets remain unknown. MiXCR was run by TCRdb on the reads, yielding one entry per CDR3 protein. The sample holds approximately 73,000 distinct CDR3 sequences; approximately 39% are singletons and the top ten take approximately 95%. The source material was CD8+ T cells from cultured PBMCs, sampled from culture after CMV antigen stimulation. Receptor source: a human donor in good health (CMV status not recorded). Some clones in this sample may be carry-over from other donors' samples. CDR3s include the opening cysteine and the closing phenylalanine or tryptophan. Each record gives: clone size, D gene, J gene, V gene, CDR3 protein, CDR3 DNA. The D gene is left open where the match is weak. Part of the rows lack a size; the others show once, few, many or a class for expanded clones.

clone_size: few; d_call: -; j_call: TRBJ1-1; v_call: TRBV7-9; cdr3_aa: CASSRGTEAFF; cdr3_nt: TGTGCCAGCTCCAGGGGCACTGAAGCTTTCTTT
clone_size: -; d_call: -; j_call: TRBJ1-3; v_call: TRBV29-1; cdr3_aa: CSVEEGGTIYF; cdr3_nt: TGCAGCGTTGAAGAAGGAGGCACCATATATTTT
clone_size: -; d_call: -; j_call: TRBJ1-1; v_call: TRBV5-4; cdr3_aa: CASSLGPGDLSWAEAFF; cdr3_nt: TGTGCCAGCAGCTTGGGTCCCGGGGACCTGAGTTGGGCTGAAGCTTTCTTT
clone_size: few; d_call: TRBD1; j_call: TRBJ2-1; v_call: TRBV27; cdr3_aa: CASSSQGQSYNEQFF; cdr3_nt: TGTGCCAGCAGTTCGCAGGGACAGTCCTACAATGAGCAGTTCTTC
clone_size: -; d_call: TRBD1; j_call: TRBJ2-6; v_call: TRBV24-1; cdr3_aa: CATSAGTGSSGANVLTF; cdr3_nt: TGTGCCACCAGTGCCGGGACAGGTAGCTCTGGGGCCAACGTCCTGACTTTC
clone_size: once; d_call: -; j_call: TRBJ2-2; v_call: TRBV6-8; cdr3_aa: CASSRGDSLTGELFF; cdr3_nt: TGTGCCAGCAGCCGGGGGGACAGCCTCACCGGGGAGCTGTTTTTT
clone_size: few; d_call: -; j_call: TRBJ2-3; v_call: TRBV11-2; cdr3_aa: CASSLDSVVHYTDTQYF; cdr3_nt: TGTGCCAGCAGCTTAGATTCGGTAGTACACTACACAGATACGCAGTATTTT
clone_size: few; d_call: -; j_call: TRBJ2-3; v_call: TRBV28; cdr3_aa: CASSPGTTSTDTQYF; cdr3_nt: TGTGCCAGCAGCCCAGGGACAACCAGCACAGATACGCAGTATTTT
clone_size: few; d_call: TRBD2; j_call: TRBJ2-7; v_call: TRBV7-2; cdr3_aa: CASSLSGGGSLEQYF; cdr3_nt: TGTGCCAGCAGCTTAAGTGGCGGGGGGTCCCTCGAGCAGTACTTC
clone_size: few; d_call: TRBD2; j_call: TRBJ2-1; v_call: TRBV7-6; cdr3_aa: CASSPLAGHSYNEQFF; cdr3_nt: TGTGCCAGCAGCCCTCTAGCGGGGCACTCCTACAATGAGCAGTTCTTC
clone_size: -; d_call: -; j_call: TRBJ1-3; v_call: TRBV12-5; cdr3_aa: CASGSPGAVGSGNTIYF; cdr3_nt: TGTGCTAGTGGTTCGCCAGGGGCGGTTGGCTCTGGAAACACCATATATTTT
clone_size: -; d_call: -; j_call: TRBJ1-1; v_call: TRBV19; cdr3_aa: CASSFGLSLNTEAFF; cdr3_nt: TGTGCCAGTAGTTTCGGACTTAGTTTGAACACTGAAGCTTTCTTT
clone_size: few; d_call: -; j_call: TRBJ2-1; v_call: TRBV19; cdr3_aa: CASSINSYNEQFF; cdr3_nt: TGTGCCAGTAGTATCAACTCCTACAATGAGCAGTTCTTC
clone_size: once; d_call: -; j_call: TRBJ2-4; v_call: TRBV4-1; cdr3_aa: CASSQDTGTGNIQYF; cdr3_nt: TGCGCCAGCAGCCAAGATACAGGGACGGGGAACATTCAGTACTTC
clone_size: -; d_call: -; j_call: TRBJ1-3; v_call: TRBV7-6; cdr3_aa: CASSFGNSLTSGNTIYF; cdr3_nt: TGTGCCAGCAGCTTCGGAAACAGTCTCACCTCTGGAAACACCATATATTTT
clone_size: -; d_call: -; j_call: TRBJ2-2; v_call: TRBV7-6; cdr3_aa: CASRAETNTGELFF; cdr3_nt: TGTGCCAGCAGGGCAGAGACGAACACCGGGGAGCTGTTTTTT
clone_size: -; d_call: -; j_call: TRBJ2-1; v_call: TRBV24-1; cdr3_aa: CATSDPKTQGRTYNEQFF; cdr3_nt: TGTGCCACCAGTGATCCGAAGACGCAGGGTAGAACCTACAATGAGCAGTTCTTC
clone_size: few; d_call: TRBD1; j_call: TRBJ1-5; v_call: TRBV6-2/TRBV6-3; cdr3_aa: CASSRAPTGLGQPQHF; cdr3_nt: TGTGCCAGCAGCCGCGCCCCGACAGGGTTGGGGCAGCCCCAGCATTTT
clone_size: -; d_call: TRBD1; j_call: TRBJ2-7; v_call: TRBV5-1; cdr3_aa: CASSSDRGGEQYF; cdr3_nt: TGCGCCAGCAGCTCGGACAGGGGAGGCGAGCAGTACTTC
clone_size: -; d_call: TRBD1; j_call: TRBJ1-2; v_call: TRBV29-1; cdr3_aa: CSVQGQGERGYTF; cdr3_nt: TGCAGCGTCCAGGGACAGGGGGAACGTGGCTACACCTTC
clone_size: -; d_call: -; j_call: TRBJ1-5; v_call: TRBV6-5; cdr3_aa: CASSSGAGQPQHF; cdr3_nt: TGTGCCAGCAGCAGCGGTGCGGGACAGCCCCAGCATTTT
clone_size: few; d_call: -; j_call: TRBJ2-7; v_call: TRBV7-8; cdr3_aa: CASSLAQPYEQYF; cdr3_nt: TGTGCCAGCAGCTTAGCCCAGCCCTACGAGCAGTACTTC
clone_size: few; d_call: TRBD2; j_call: TRBJ2-7; v_call: TRBV7-2; cdr3_aa: CASSLILAGGPHEQYF; cdr3_nt: TGTGCCAGCAGCTTAATCTTAGCGGGGGGGCCCCACGAGCAGTACTTC
clone_size: -; d_call: -; j_call: TRBJ2-3; v_call: TRBV7-9; cdr3_aa: CASSAHKTSTDTQYF; cdr3_nt: TGTGCCAGCAGCGCACACAAGACTAGCACAGATACGCAGTATTTT
clone_size: -; d_call: -; j_call: TRBJ2-3; v_call: TRBV5-4; cdr3_aa: CASSPAGPTQYF; cdr3_nt: TGTGCCAGCAGCCCCGCAGGTCCTACGCAGTATTTT
clone_size: -; d_call: -; j_call: TRBJ2-1; v_call: TRBV7-6; cdr3_aa: CASSSTGGEQFF; cdr3_nt: TGTGCCAGCAGCTCGACAGGCGGTGAGCAGTTCTTC
clone_size: -; d_call: -; j_call: TRBJ2-7; v_call: TRBV4-1; cdr3_aa: CASSQDTLTYEQYF; cdr3_nt: TGCGCCAGCAGCCAGGATACACTAACCTACGAGCAGTACTTC
clone_size: -; d_call: -; j_call: TRBJ2-1; v_call: TRBV11-2; cdr3_aa: CASSLVSDLSSYNEQFF; cdr3_nt: TGTGCCAGCAGCTTAGTATCGGACCTAAGCTCCTACAATGAGCAGTTCTTC
clone_size: -; d_call: -; j_call: TRBJ2-7; v_call: TRBV27; cdr3_aa: CASSLSGSYEQYF; cdr3_nt: TGTGCCAGCAGTTTATCGGGCAGCTACGAGCAGTACTTC
clone_size: once; d_call: TRBD2; j_call: TRBJ2-1; v_call: TRBV14; cdr3_aa: CASSQIAGTYNEQFF; cdr3_nt: TGTGCCAGCAGCCAAATAGCGGGGACCTACAATGAGCAGTTCTTC
clone_size: many; d_call: -; j_call: TRBJ1-6; v_call: TRBV6-2/TRBV6-3; cdr3_aa: CASTLVLGDPNSPLHF; cdr3_nt: TGTGCCAGCACCCTGGTGTTGGGGGACCCTAATTCACCCCTCCACTTT
clone_size: few; d_call: -; j_call: TRBJ2-7; v_call: TRBV29-1; cdr3_aa: CSVGGFYEQYF; cdr3_nt: TGCAGCGTGGGGGGCTTCTACGAGCAGTACTTC
clone_size: -; d_call: TRBD1; j_call: TRBJ1-5; v_call: TRBV27; cdr3_aa: CASSLWGQGQPQHF; cdr3_nt: TGTGCCAGCAGTTTATGGGGACAGGGCCAGCCCCAGCATTTT
clone_size: -; d_call: TRBD1; j_call: TRBJ2-1; v_call: TRBV7-2; cdr3_aa: CASSLRQGTHNEQFF; cdr3_nt: TGTGCCAGCAGCTTACGACAGGGGACCCACAATGAGCAGTTCTTC
clone_size: once; d_call: -; j_call: TRBJ1-2; v_call: TRBV20-1; cdr3_aa: CSARAAGKGIGYTF; cdr3_nt: TGCAGTGCTAGGGCGGCAGGGAAAGGAATTGGCTACACCTTC
clone_size: many; d_call: -; j_call: TRBJ2-2; v_call: TRBV7-2; cdr3_aa: CASSRARFTGELFF; cdr3_nt: TGTGCCAGCAGCAGGGCCAGGTTCACCGGGGAGCTGTTTTTT
clone_size: -; d_call: TRBD1; j_call: TRBJ2-7; v_call: TRBV12-3/TRBV12-4; cdr3_aa: CASSLGTGGPYEQYF; cdr3_nt: TGTGCCAGCAGTTTGGGGACAGGGGGCCCCTACGAGCAGTACTTC
clone_size: -; d_call: -; j_call: TRBJ1-4; v_call: TRBV7-9; cdr3_aa: CASSLDGEKLFF; cdr3_nt: TGTGCCAGCAGCTTAGATGGTGAAAAACTGTTTTTT
clone_size: -; d_call: -; j_call: TRBJ2-3; v_call: TRBV27; cdr3_aa: CASSLGDRDTQYF; cdr3_nt: TGTGCCAGCAGTCTTGGTGATAGGGATACGCAGTATTTT
clone_size: -; d_call: TRBD2; j_call: TRBJ2-1; v_call: TRBV4-1; cdr3_aa: CASSQMGLAGYNEQFF; cdr3_nt: TGCGCCAGCAGCCAAATGGGACTAGCGGGGTACAATGAGCAGTTCTTC
clone_size: many; d_call: TRBD1; j_call: TRBJ1-4; v_call: TRBV2; cdr3_aa: CASSVKPGGLNEKLFF; cdr3_nt: TGTGCCAGCAGTGTAAAGCCAGGGGGCCTTAATGAAAAACTGTTTTTT
clone_size: many; d_call: -; j_call: TRBJ2-1; v_call: TRBV7-2; cdr3_aa: CASSLAGGLYNEQFF; cdr3_nt: TGTGCCAGCAGCTTAGCGGGGGGCCTCTACAATGAGCAGTTCTTC
clone_size: -; d_call: -; j_call: TRBJ2-2; v_call: TRBV7-2; cdr3_aa: CASSPEGPVGFSGELFF; cdr3_nt: TGTGCCAGCAGCCCGGAGGGACCAGTGGGCTTCTCCGGGGAGCTGTTTTTT
clone_size: few; d_call: TRBD1; j_call: TRBJ2-3; v_call: TRBV7-8; cdr3_aa: CASILVPGTGLLTDTQYF; cdr3_nt: TGTGCCAGCATCCTAGTCCCCGGGACAGGGCTCCTCACAGATACGCAGTATTTT
clone_size: -; d_call: TRBD1; j_call: TRBJ1-2; v_call: TRBV2; cdr3_aa: CASPLRTGTGGYTF; cdr3_nt: TGTGCCAGCCCGCTGCGAACAGGGACAGGTGGCTACACCTTC
clone_size: -; d_call: -; j_call: TRBJ2-7; v_call: TRBV7-2; cdr3_aa: CASRGISGYEQYF; cdr3_nt: TGTGCCAGCAGGGGGATTAGCGGCTACGAGCAGTACTTC
clone_size: -; d_call: TRBD2; j_call: TRBJ2-1; v_call: TRBV4-1; cdr3_aa: CASSLIEGGGNEQFF; cdr3_nt: TGCGCCAGCAGCCTAATAGAAGGCGGGGGCAATGAGCAGTTCTTC
clone_size: few; d_call: -; j_call: TRBJ2-4; v_call: TRBV5-7; cdr3_aa: CASSPRGAKNIQYF; cdr3_nt: TGTGCCAGCAGCCCGAGAGGGGCCAAAAACATTCAGTACTTC
clone_size: -; d_call: -; j_call: TRBJ2-1; v_call: TRBV7-9; cdr3_aa: CASSREGRSYNEQFF; cdr3_nt: TGTGCCAGCAGCCGAGAGGGGAGGTCCTACAATGAGCAGTTCTTC
clone_size: -; d_call: -; j_call: TRBJ2-2; v_call: TRBV12-3/TRBV12-4; cdr3_aa: CASSLGGTTGELFF; cdr3_nt: TGTGCCAGCAGTTTAGGAGGGACCACCGGGGAGCTGTTTTTT
clone_size: few; d_call: TRBD1; j_call: TRBJ1-1; v_call: TRBV7-6; cdr3_aa: CASSPKDRGPRNTEAFF; cdr3_nt: TGTGCCAGCAGCCCCAAGGACAGGGGGCCTAGGAACACTGAAGCTTTCTTT
clone_size: -; d_call: -; j_call: TRBJ2-7; v_call: TRBV6-1; cdr3_aa: CASSEANRLALYEQYF; cdr3_nt: TGTGCCAGCAGTGAAGCGAACAGGCTGGCACTCTACGAGCAGTACTTC
clone_size: -; d_call: -; j_call: TRBJ1-1; v_call: TRBV7-2; cdr3_aa: CASSRPTEQNTEAFF; cdr3_nt: TGTGCCAGCAGCCGACCGACAGAGCAGAACACTGAAGCTTTCTTT
clone_size: many; d_call: -; j_call: TRBJ1-5; v_call: TRBV7-2; cdr3_aa: CASSSGLLGSQPQHF; cdr3_nt: TGTGCCAGCAGCAGTGGACTCCTCGGCTCTCAGCCCCAGCATTTT
clone_size: -; d_call: -; j_call: TRBJ2-1; v_call: TRBV5-6; cdr3_aa: CASSPGRNNEQFF; cdr3_nt: TGTGCCAGCAGCCCTGGACGGAACAATGAGCAGTTCTTC